This T cell receptor beta chain was observed in a study of CD8+ T cells in alopecia areata. Extraction of RNA preceded its reverse transcription into cDNA, which served as the sequencing template. TCRdb's copy holds only in-frame clones and misses some; the assay was immunoSEQ multiplex PCR. The data show 170,000 or so clones, 59% seen once. Germline CDR1 and CDR2: LNHDA and SQIVND (reference sequence). The J segment lost 6 bases and the V segment lost 5 bases, leaving 21 bases of the junction unmatched. This CDR3 has 19 amino acids. V is TRBV19 and J is TRBJ2-4, with 8 bases matching TRBD1. This specimen was CD4+ T cells sorted from blood, taken at week 0. The sequence came from a human donor with alopecia areata. The CDR3 DNA is TGTGCCAGTAGTTCAACACCCACATTAAGGACAGGGTGGAGAAACATTCAGTACTTC. Translation gives CASSSTPTLRTGWRNIQYF. Full variable domain (outside the CDR3, taken from reference TRBV19 and TRBJ2-4): DGGITQSPKYLFRKEGQNVTLSCEQNLNHDAMYWYRQDPGQGLRLIYYSQIVNDFQKGDIAEGYSVSREKKESFPLTVTSAQKNPTAFYLCASSSTPTLRTGWRNIQYFGAGTRLSVL.